This T cell receptor beta chain was sequenced during a study of metastatic and nonmetastatic thyroid tumors. Study-level information: Blood and tumor or nodule tissue repertoires from malignant and benign thyroid patients were compared. Study-wide findings and caveats: It was reported that TCR beta diversity was significantly higher in malignant thyroid tumors than benign nodules, in blood and tumor.

Among the patients, none had received any treatment before thyroid surgery. The germline CDR1 and CDR2 sequences are MDHEN and SYDVKM. The CDR3 runs to 14 residues. The V gene lost 6 bases and the J gene lost 4 bases, with 16 bases spanning the gap. This clone is medium-sized (0.01 to 0.1%) within its sample. Its antigen remains unknown. Authors' methods: It was from CDR3 differences across clinicopathological groups that a distant-metastasis classifier for papillary thyroid cancer was built. Using MiXCR, TCRdb re-called clones from the PCR reads. These V and J calls are TCRdb output, not the study's own analysis. The sample comprises fewer than 25,000 clones, less than 20% of which are singletons, and under 3% rests with the top ten.

This clonotype was sampled from a male donor with papillary thyroid cancer or a benign thyroid nodule (not recorded which). Some clones in this sample may be carry-over from other donors' samples. The sequencing sample was made of adjacent normal tissue. The chain employs TRBV28 and TRBJ2-7; D is possibly TRBD2 (7 bases). CDR3 sequence: CASSRLGGEYEQYF. The CDR3 nucleotides are TGTGCCAGCAGCCGCCTAGGGGGGGAGTACGAGCAGTACTTC.